The 7 T cell receptor beta chains below were found in one sample sequenced in a study of response to subunit inactivated influenza vaccine. Each CDR3 protein is one row after TCRdb ran MiXCR on the RT-PCR reads. The table includes 600,000 to 850,000 distinct CDR3 sequences, around 15% detected once. This specimen was PBMCs from blood, taken approximately 15 days before vaccination. The receptor set was obtained from a man aged 50 to 59 who received an inactivated influenza vaccine.

This clonotype has just a few counts. This chain connects TRBV12-3 or TRBV12-4 to TRBJ1-3; D is unresolved. The V gene lost 3 bases and the J gene lost 4 bases, with 10 bases spanning the gap. There are 14 residues in the CDR3. The CDR3, as DNA: TGTGCCAGCAGTTTCCAACGCTCCGGAAACACCATATATTTT. As protein: CASSFQRSGNTIYF.

This clonotype was picked up a small number of times. This chain links TRBV6-5 with TRBJ1-2; the match to TRBD1 covers 8 bases. V shed 10 bases and J 8 bases; nucleotides not matched to a gene: 9. Germline CDR1 is MNHEY and CDR2 is SVGAGI. The length of the CDR3 is 12 residues. The CDR3 DNA follows: TGTGCCACCCTACAGGGGGTGGGGGGCTACACCTTC. Translated: CATLQGVGGYTF.

The V and J genes are TRBV5-1 and TRBJ2-1; 11 positions agree with TRBD2. CDR1 is SGHRS and CDR2 is YFSETQ in the germline V gene. The CDR3 has 16 residues. With V trimmed by 4 bases and J by 2 bases, 5 bases remained unmatched. The CDR3 loop reads CASSAGTSGAYNEQFF. The CDR3 DNA reads as TGCGCCAGCAGCGCGGGGACTAGCGGAGCCTACAATGAGCAGTTCTTC.

This clonotype was seen a handful of times. The chain employs TRBV5-6 and TRBJ1-1; TRBD1 matches 9 bases. Germline CDR1 is SGHDT and CDR2 is YYEEEE. After removal of 3 bases from V and 1 base from J, the junction contained 4 bases not matched to a gene. CDR3 length: 15 amino acids. CDR3 in amino acids: CASSSYRGRNTEAFF. In DNA form, the CDR3 reads TGTGCCAGCAGCTCCTACAGGGGGCGGAACACTGAAGCTTTCTTT. The full variable domain, completed using reference TRBV5-6 and TRBJ1-1, is DAGVTQSPTHLIKTRGQQVTLRCSPKSGHDTVSWYQQALGQGPQFIFQYYEEEERQRGNFPDRFSGHQFPNYSSELNVNALLLGDSALYLCASSSYRGRNTEAFFGQGTRLTVV.

Only a few counts were recorded for this clonotype. The V and J genes are TRBV20-1 and TRBJ2-5; D remains unclear. The CDR3 is 15 amino acids. The germline CDR1 and CDR2 sequences are DFQATT and SNEGSKA (reference sequence). Trimming stripped 3 bases from V and 0 bases from J, with 14 bases between. The CDR3 is CSARGLGRYQETQYF. CDR3 coding DNA: TGCAGTGCTAGGGGCCTCGGCAGGTACCAAGAGACCCAGTACTTC.

The chain carries TRBV2 and TRBJ2-7; D is undetermined. This CDR3 is built from 14 residues. Germline V gene sequence: CDR1 SNHLY, CDR2 FYNNEI. V shed 4 bases and J shed 2 bases, with 12 bases lying between them. Here the CDR3 reads CASSAVGRPYEQYF. In DNA form, the CDR3 reads TGTGCCAGCAGTGCGGTGGGTCGACCCTACGAGCAGTACTTC.

The chain links TRBV5-1 to TRBJ2-1; 9 nucleotides align to TRBD2. The J call may be incorrect, as the DNA end agrees better with TRBJ2-7. The CDR3 runs 15 residues. The germline V gene has CDR1 SGHRS and CDR2 YFSETQ. CDR3 in amino acids: CASSVGTSSSDEQYF. The CDR3, as DNA: TGCGCCAGCAGCGTCGGGACTAGCTCTTCCGATGAGCAGTACTTC.